Listed here are 15 T cell receptor beta chains from one sample, sequenced in a study of cytomegalovirus exposure and HLA in healthy donors. Amplification used 60 Vbeta primers and 13 Jbeta primers. Data came from immunoSEQ multiplex PCR; TCRdb stores just in-frame clones and leaves some out. The table lists around 100,000 clones, under 70% of them singletons, with roughly 8.3% in the top ten. What was sequenced was PBMCs. Receptor source: a man between 18 and 35 years old in good health and CMV-seropositive.

The chain combines TRBV20-1 with TRBJ1-3; D is uncertain. CDR1 is DFQATT and CDR2 is SNEGSKA in the germline V gene (reference sequence). CDR3 size: 11 residues. The CDR3 DNA follows: TGCAGGAGAAGAAATGGAAACACCATATATTTT. It encodes CRRRNGNTIYF.

V gene TRBV11-2 combines with J gene TRBJ2-1, with 13 bases aligning to TRBD2. Germline V gene sequence: CDR1 SGHAT, CDR2 FQNNGV. The junction had 11 bases not matched to a gene; V was cut back by 6 bases and J by 6 bases. This CDR3 is built from 17 residues. The CDR3 nucleotides are TGTGCCAGCAGTCAAGGGACTAGCGGGGAAGGGGCCAATGAGCAGTTCTTC. Its protein product is CASSQGTSGEGANEQFF.

This clone was counted only a few times. V and J are TRBV15 and TRBJ2-5; tentative D call: TRBD1 (6 bases). From germline, CDR1 is LNHNV and CDR2 YYDKDF (reference sequence). CDR3 length: 15 amino acids. V gave up 0 bases and J gave up 4 bases, with 12 bases separating them. The CDR3 reads CATSREWWGRETQYF. CDR3 coding DNA: TGTGCCACCAGCAGAGAATGGTGGGGGCGAGAGACCCAGTACTTC.

The V call is TRBV19, the J call TRBJ2-2, with D possibly being TRBD1 (6 bases). V shed 5 bases and J shed 6 bases, with 13 bases lying between them. The germline CDR1 and CDR2 sequences are LNHDA and SQIVND (reference sequence). The CDR3 spans 14 residues. This CDR3 reads CASSPGTSAGELFF. In DNA form, the CDR3 reads TGTGCCAGTAGTCCAGGGACATCAGCCGGGGAGCTGTTTTTT.

The chain uses TRBV11-3 and TRBJ2-2; D is unclear. This CDR3 region has 16 residues. Germline CDR1 SGHNT, CDR2 YENEEA. The V gene lost 1 base and the J gene lost 3 bases, with 12 bases spanning the gap. The CDR3 is CASSLALRQDTGELFF. The CDR3 DNA sequence: TGTGCCAGCAGCTTAGCATTGAGACAAGACACCGGGGAGCTGTTTTTT.

V gene TRBV30 combines with J gene TRBJ2-1; 8 positions agree with TRBD2. J lost 8 bases, V lost 3 bases, and 12 bases had no gene match. CDR1 and CDR2 (germline): GTSNPN, SVGIG (reference sequence). This CDR3 is built from 15 residues. The CDR3 is CAWSGGARPWDEQFF. The CDR3 bases are TGTGCCTGGAGCGGGGGGGCAAGACCCTGGGATGAGCAGTTCTTC.

This chain joins TRBV19 and TRBJ1-1; no reliable D call. The V end was cut by 3 bases, the J end by 0 bases, with 2 bases between. The CDR3 runs 12 residues. Germline CDR1 LNHDA, CDR2 SQIVND (reference sequence). CDR3 nucleotides: TGTGCCAGTAGTATCTTGAACACTGAAGCTTTCTTT. Its translation: CASSILNTEAFF.

J is TRBJ1-2 and V is TRBV27, with D perhaps TRBD1 (5 bases). Trimming took off 4 bases at V and 6 bases at J, with 12 bases between the two ends. The CDR3 has 13 residues. Germline CDR1 and CDR2: MNHEY and SMNVEV (reference sequence). CDR3 DNA: TGTGCCAGCAGTTCCCCGCGGGGGGATGGCTACACCTTC. Its translation is CASSSPRGDGYTF.

This clone was counted a few times. The gene calls are TRBV4-1 and TRBJ2-1; 9 nucleotides match TRBD2. V trimming: 0 bases; J trimming: 8 bases; junction bases outside the gene matches: 8. This CDR3 spans 16 amino acids. Germline V lookup: CDR1 MGHRA, CDR2 YSYEKL. The CDR3 sequence: CASSQDRAGGLYEQFF. As DNA, the CDR3 is TGCGCCAGCAGCCAAGATCGAGCGGGGGGTCTCTATGAGCAGTTCTTC.

The sample holds a few counts of this clone. V and J are TRBV14 and TRBJ2-3; weak D call: TRBD2 (5 bases). The length of the CDR3 is 16 residues. Trimming removed 4 bases at V and 4 bases at J, with 18 bases between. CDR1 is SGHDN and CDR2 is FVKESK in the germline V gene. CDR3 nucleotide sequence: TGTGCCAGCAGCCTACCATCTAGCAAGTCAGCAGATACGCAGTATTTT. It codes for CASSLPSSKSADTQYF.

Only a few counts were recorded for this clone. V usage is TRBV7-9 and J usage is TRBJ1-4; D might be TRBD1 (6 bases). Germline-derived CDR1 and CDR2 are SEHNR and FQNEAQ (reference sequence). Trimming left V 1 base short and J 5 bases short, with 8 bases between. The CDR3 spans 14 residues. CDR3 in DNA: TGTGCCAGCAGCTTAGGGGACACGAATGAAAAACTGTTTTTT. Its translation: CASSLGDTNEKLFF.

This clone turned up a few times. The chain joins TRBV7-9 to TRBJ1-5; weak D call: TRBD1 (6 bases). Germline V gene sequence: CDR1 SEHNR, CDR2 FQNEAQ (reference sequence). Trimming stripped 4 bases from V and 3 bases from J, with 10 bases between. The CDR3 spans 14 residues. The CDR3 DNA reads as TGTGCCAGCAGCTCCGGGACACTCAATCAGCCCCAGCATTTT. Translating gives CASSSGTLNQPQHF.

V gene TRBV7-6 combines with J gene TRBJ1-1; D is undetermined. In germline, CDR1 is SGHVS, CDR2 FNYEAQ. CDR3 length equals 13 residues. V lost 3 bases and J lost 1, with 6 bases in between. DNA of the CDR3: TGTGCCAGCAGCTTCACACCGAACACTGAAGCTTTCTTT. Translation: CASSFTPNTEAFF.

This clone has just a few counts. This chain joins TRBV29-1 and TRBJ2-2; 7 nucleotides match TRBD2. CDR1 is SQVTM, CDR2 ANQGSEA, per germline. With V trimmed by 4 bases and J by 6 bases, 5 bases remained unmatched. The CDR3 sequence is 13 residues long. DNA of the CDR3: TGCAGCGTTGGGGGGACTACCGCCGGGGAGCTGTTTTTT. This encodes CSVGGTTAGELFF.

The chain has TRBV9 and TRBJ1-3; D gene uncertain. This CDR3 is 14 amino acids long. CDR1 is SGDLS, CDR2 YYNGEE, per germline. The germline V and J ends were trimmed by 3 bases and 0 bases, with 7 bases remaining between them. The chain's CDR3 is CASSGRDSGNTIYF. The CDR3 coding sequence is TGTGCCAGCAGCGGTCGGGACTCTGGAAACACCATATATTTT.